This TCR beta chain was captured by sequencing in a study of cytomegalovirus exposure and HLA in healthy donors. The CDR3 length is 18 residues. Germline V CDR1 and CDR2: SNHLY, FYNNEI. V was cut by 4 bases and J by 0 bases, with 22 bases left in between. Primers for the PCR totalled 60 Vbeta and 13 Jbeta. The assay was immunoSEQ multiplex PCR, and TCRdb's table has in-frame clones only and misses some. The data show some 32,000 clones, just under 90% seen once. Overall study findings and caveats: Both high specificity and high sensitivity reportedly marked the classifier's diagnosis of cytomegalovirus status. Some TCR beta chains (about 180 of them) were listed as cytomegalovirus-associated. Among the CMV-associated chains, a few were confirmed in vitro as specific for CMV antigens.

The study sampled nominally healthy donors, though unrecorded immune exposures were likely. As for this clone: Its antigen remains unknown.

The clonotype originates from a boy between 5 and 17 years old in good health and CMV-seronegative. The J gene is TRBJ2-7, the V gene TRBV2; TRBD1 might be the D (6 bases). Sequenced material: PBMCs. The CDR3 DNA reads as TGTGCCAGCAGTGGAAATTACTTCGGGACATGGAACTCCTACGAGCAGTACTTC. Its translation: CASSGNYFGTWNSYEQYF.